These 20 T cell receptor beta chains came from one sample sequenced in a study of shared clonotypes between healthy human individuals. Generated by immunoSEQ multiplex PCR, the TCRdb table keeps only in-frame clones and is missing some. Counted here are 450,000 to 600,000 clones, approximately 85% occurring once; the ten biggest clones make up 10% to 15%. The sequencing sample was made of PBMCs. These receptors were obtained from a woman aged 40 to 49 in good health. Some clones in this sample may be carry-over from other donors' samples.

In its sample, this clone was seen many times. This chain's CDR3 is CASSLELAGNTGELFF. CDR3 bases: TGTGCCAGCAGCTTAGAACTAGCGGGAAACACCGGGGAGCTGTTTTTT. The chain carries TRBV7-2 and TRBJ2-2, with TRBD2 matching 10 bases. Germline CDR1 reads SGHTA; CDR2 reads FQGNSA. This CDR3 comprises 16 residues. V trimming: 1 base; J trimming: 2 bases; junction bases outside the gene matches: 1.

This clone was picked up many times. The same CDR3 can be traced to other DNA sequences in this sample. The CDR3 sequence is CASRQTGGNQPQHF. The CDR3 nucleotides read TGTGCCAGCAGACAGACAGGAGGCAATCAGCCCCAGCATTTT. The genes are TRBV6-5 and TRBJ1-5; D is perhaps TRBD1 (6 bases). The CDR3 spans 14 residues. Between the trimmed V and J ends, which lost 6 bases and 2 bases, there was a span of 11 bases. Germline loops: CDR1 MNHEY, CDR2 SVGAGI.

This sequence joins TRBV30 and TRBJ2-7, with a tentative D call TRBD2 (5 bases). The V gene's germline CDR1 is GTSNPN and CDR2 SVGIG (reference sequence). The length of the CDR3 is 13 residues. Trimming removed 0 bases from V and 6 bases from J, with 12 bases in between. The CDR3 bases are TGTGCCTGGAGTGTACTGCGGGCCCTCGAGCAGTACTTC. Its translation: CAWSVLRALEQYF. Filled out from reference TRBV30 and TRBJ2-7, the complete variable domain reads SQTIHQWPATLVQPVGSPLSLECTVEGTSNPNLYWYRQAAGRGLQLLFYSVGIGQISSEVPQNLSASRPQDRQFILSSKKLLLSDSGFYLCAWSVLRALEQYFGPGTRLTVT.

This chain links TRBV28 with TRBJ2-7; 10 positions agree with TRBD1. This CDR3 contains 16 residues. Germline V lookup: CDR1 MDHEN, CDR2 SYDVKM. The ends lost 6 bases at V and 0 bases at J; junction bases unmatched: 8. The CDR3 DNA follows: TGTGCCAGCAGGCGCACCGGGACAGGGGCCTCCTACGAGCAGTACTTC. This translates into CASRRTGTGASYEQYF.

The chain has TRBV5-1 and TRBJ1-3, with TRBD1 as a possible D gene (5 bases). The CDR3 covers 14 residues. Germline V lookup: CDR1 SGHRS, CDR2 YFSETQ. The V end lost 4 bases, the J end lost 2 bases, and 10 bases lay between the germline ends. The CDR3 DNA reads as TGCGCCAGCAGCCCGGAGGGGCCTGGAAACACCATATATTTT. Its protein is CASSPEGPGNTIYF.

The chain couples TRBV6-1 to TRBJ2-1; 8 nucleotides match TRBD2. The junction had 12 bases not matched to a gene; V was cut back by 5 bases and J by 9 bases. CDR1 is MNHNS, CDR2 SASEGT, per germline. The CDR3 totals 15 residues. The DNA for the CDR3 is TGTGCCAGCAGTAGGGTCGACGGGAGGGCTCTTGAGCAGTTCTTC. Translation: CASSRVDGRALEQFF.

The rearrangement links TRBV4-1 to TRBJ2-7; TRBD1 agrees at 10 bases. V was pared by 4 bases and J by 2 bases, with 11 bases of the junction left unmatched. The V gene's germline CDR1 is MGHRA and CDR2 YSYEKL. This CDR3 region has 17 residues. The CDR3 DNA reads TGCGCCAGCAGCCGAACCTGGGGGACAGGGGTTCCCTACGAGCAGTACTTC. Protein: CASSRTWGTGVPYEQYF.

J is TRBJ2-7 and V is TRBV11-2; D is possibly TRBD2 (5 bases). The CDR3 runs to 15 residues. V was cut by 4 bases and J by 7 bases, with 20 bases left in between. CDR1 SGHAT and CDR2 FQNNGV come from the germline V gene. The CDR3 nucleotides read TGTGCCAGCAGCTCAACCCGGGATCTCGGGTTGGAGCAGTACTTC. Protein: CASSSTRDLGLEQYF.

The chain has TRBV6-1 and TRBJ2-4, with D unresolved. The CDR3 runs to 12 residues. In germline, CDR1 is MNHNS, CDR2 SASEGT. Trimming stripped 2 bases from V and 6 bases from J, with 5 bases between. CDR3 DNA: TGTGCCAGCAGTGAACCCTTAAACATTCAGTACTTC. Amino acid sequence: CASSEPLNIQYF.

To note about this clone: The sample carries other DNA sequences with the same CDR3. This chain uses TRBV28 with TRBJ1-2, with 7 bases identical to TRBD1. The germline CDR1 and CDR2 sequences are MDHEN and SYDVKM. This CDR3 comprises 14 residues. Losses at the gene ends were 5 bases for V and 9 bases for J; bases not matched to a gene: 12. CDR3 residues: CASSTTTGTGSYTF. The CDR3 bases are TGTGCCAGCAGTACTACGACAGGGACTGGAAGCTACACCTTC.

This clone was seen once. The chain uses TRBV5-1 and TRBJ2-6; D possibly uses TRBD1 or TRBD2 (5 bases each). The ends were cut back, 4 bases at V and 0 bases at J, with 8 bases in the middle. CDR3 size: 15 residues. Germline CDR1 and CDR2: SGHRS and YFSETQ. The CDR3 protein is CASSLGTSGANVLTF. In DNA form, the CDR3 reads TGCGCCAGCAGCCTGGGGACCTCTGGGGCCAACGTCCTGACTTTC.

The chain employs TRBV7-8 and TRBJ1-1; 9 bases line up with TRBD1. V shed 3 bases, J shed 5 bases, and the junction held 7 bases outside the gene matches. There are 15 residues in the CDR3. Germline V gene lookup returns CDR1 SGHVS and CDR2 FQNEAQ. The CDR3 DNA reads as TGTGCCAGCAGCTTCGCCGGGACAGGGCGGACTGAAGCTTTCTTT. Protein product: CASSFAGTGRTEAFF. Drawing the rest from reference TRBV7-8 and TRBJ1-1, the complete variable domain is GAGVSQSPRYKVAKRGQDVALRCDPISGHVSLFWYQQALGQGPEFLTYFQNEAQLDKSGLPSDRFFAERPEGSVSTLKIQRTQQEDSAVYLCASSFAGTGRTEAFFGQGTRLTVV.

The chain has TRBV10-1 and TRBJ2-7, with TRBD2 identical over 11 bases. The length of the CDR3 is 17 residues. The V gene's germline CDR1 is WNHNN and CDR2 SYGVQD (reference sequence). The J segment lost 0 bases and the V segment lost 6 bases, leaving 10 bases of the junction unmatched. CDR3 coding DNA: TGCGCCAGCAGGATAGGACTAGCGGGCAGCAGCTCCTACGAGCAGTACTTC. Amino acid sequence: CASRIGLAGSSSYEQYF.

The chain carries TRBV29-1 and TRBJ2-6; D is uncertain. The CDR3 totals 15 residues. V shed 3 bases and J shed 0 bases, with 9 bases lying between them. Germline loops: CDR1 SQVTM, CDR2 ANQGSEA. CDR3 nucleotide sequence: TGCAGCGTTGACGACGGCCGCTCTGGGGCCAACGTCCTGACTTTC. This sequence encodes CSVDDGRSGANVLTF. The variable domain in full, with the rest retrieved from reference TRBV29-1 and TRBJ2-6, is SAVISQKPSRDICQRGTSLTIQCQVDSQVTMMFWYRQQPGQSLTLIATANQGSEATYESGFVIDKFPISRPNLTFSTLTVSNMSPEDSSIYLCSVDDGRSGANVLTFGAGSRLTVL.

The chain recombines TRBV5-1 with TRBJ1-4, with D possibly TRBD1 on 6 matching bases. CDR1 is SGHRS and CDR2 is YFSETQ in the germline V gene. V gave up 0 bases and J gave up 5 bases, with 14 bases separating them. The CDR3 consists of 16 residues. The CDR3 loop reads CASSLETGQINEKLFF. The CDR3 DNA reads as TGCGCCAGCAGCTTGGAGACCGGACAGATAAATGAAAAACTGTTTTTT.

In this sample, this clone turned up a few times. The chain is built from TRBV9 and TRBJ2-1; TRBD2 matches at 7 bases. V was pared by 3 bases and J by 4 bases, with 7 bases of the junction left unmatched. This CDR3 contains 15 residues. Germline V gives CDR1 SGDLS, CDR2 YYNGEE. CDR3 in DNA: TGTGCCAGCAGCGCCTTGGGCGGGAGTTACAATGAGCAGTTCTTC. The encoded protein is CASSALGGSYNEQFF.

V gene TRBV30 combines with J gene TRBJ2-7; 14 nucleotides line up with TRBD2. Germline values: CDR1 GTSNPN, CDR2 SVGIG (reference sequence). The junction had 3 bases not matched to a gene; V was cut back by 3 bases and J by 2 bases. There are 15 residues in the CDR3. The CDR3: CAWRAGLAGAYEQYF. For the CDR3, the DNA is TGTGCCTGGAGGGCGGGACTAGCGGGAGCCTACGAGCAGTACTTC. The full variable domain, with the rest looked up from reference TRBV30 and TRBJ2-7, is SQTIHQWPATLVQPVGSPLSLECTVEGTSNPNLYWYRQAAGRGLQLLFYSVGIGQISSEVPQNLSASRPQDRQFILSSKKLLLSDSGFYLCAWRAGLAGAYEQYFGPGTRLTVT.

This clone occurred a few times. J is TRBJ1-2 and V is TRBV10-3; no firm D call. This CDR3 spans 14 amino acids. CDR1 is ENHRY and CDR2 is SYGVKD in the germline V gene. The V end was cut by 4 bases, the J end by 5 bases, with 14 bases between. In nucleotides, the CDR3 is TGTGCCATCAGTGTAGAGGCAGTTAGGTATGGCTACACCTTC. This gives the protein CAISVEAVRYGYTF.

The chain employs TRBV6-5 and TRBJ2-5, with D possibly being TRBD1 (5 bases). The CDR3 is 14 amino acids. V was shortened by 0 bases and J by 6 bases, with 11 bases between the two germline ends. Germline lookup yields CDR1 MNHEY and CDR2 SVGAGI. Written as DNA, the CDR3 is TGTGCCAGCAGTTACTCGGCAGGGCTGAAGACCCAGTACTTC. Its translation is CASSYSAGLKTQYF.

This chain joins TRBV7-2 and TRBJ2-5; D might be TRBD2 (7 bases). The CDR3 extends over 13 amino acids. Germline assignment: CDR1 SGHTA and CDR2 FQGNSA. V was cut by 8 bases and J by 5 bases, with 15 bases left in between. The CDR3 spells CASRRGAWETQYF. As DNA, the CDR3 is TGTGCCAGCCGACGGGGGGCTTGGGAGACCCAGTACTTC.